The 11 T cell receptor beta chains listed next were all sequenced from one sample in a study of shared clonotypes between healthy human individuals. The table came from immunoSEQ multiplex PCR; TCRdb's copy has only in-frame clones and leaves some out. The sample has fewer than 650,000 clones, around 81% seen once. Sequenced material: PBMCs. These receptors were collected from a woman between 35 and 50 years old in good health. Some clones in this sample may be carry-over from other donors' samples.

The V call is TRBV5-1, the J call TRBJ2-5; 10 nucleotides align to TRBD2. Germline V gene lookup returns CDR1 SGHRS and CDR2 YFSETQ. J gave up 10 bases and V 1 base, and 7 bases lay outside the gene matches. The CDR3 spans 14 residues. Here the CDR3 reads CASSLRLAGVGQYF. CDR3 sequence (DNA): TGCGCCAGCAGCTTGAGACTAGCGGGCGTTGGCCAGTACTTC.

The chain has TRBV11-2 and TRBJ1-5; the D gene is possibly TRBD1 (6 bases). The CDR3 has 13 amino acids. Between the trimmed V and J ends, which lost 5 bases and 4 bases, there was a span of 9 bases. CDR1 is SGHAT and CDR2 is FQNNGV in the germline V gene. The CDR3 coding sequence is TGTGCCAGCAGCCGGGACACAAATCAGCCCCAGCATTTT. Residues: CASSRDTNQPQHF.

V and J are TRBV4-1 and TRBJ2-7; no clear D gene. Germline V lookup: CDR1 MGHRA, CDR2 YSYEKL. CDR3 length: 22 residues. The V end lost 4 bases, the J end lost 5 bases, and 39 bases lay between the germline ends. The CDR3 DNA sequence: TGCGCCAGCAGCCGAGATACGCCTAAGACCTATGGCCCGGGTCCCGTCGCCGACGAGCAGTACTTC. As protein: CASSRDTPKTYGPGPVADEQYF.

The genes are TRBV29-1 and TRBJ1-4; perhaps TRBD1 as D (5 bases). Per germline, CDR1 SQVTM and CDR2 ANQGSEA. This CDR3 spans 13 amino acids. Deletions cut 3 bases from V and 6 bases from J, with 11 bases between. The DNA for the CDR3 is TGCAGCGTTGAGAGTTCGGGGGATGAAAAACTGTTTTTT. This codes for CSVESSGDEKLFF.

The chain's CDR3 is CAWSVGTGAGYTF. DNA of the CDR3: TGTGCCTGGAGTGTAGGGACAGGCGCGGGCTACACCTTC. The chain employs TRBV30 and TRBJ1-2; TRBD1 matches at 8 bases. V dropped 0 bases and J dropped 8; count of bases not matched to a gene: 5. Germline CDR1 is GTSNPN and CDR2 is SVGIG (reference sequence). The CDR3 sequence is 13 residues long.

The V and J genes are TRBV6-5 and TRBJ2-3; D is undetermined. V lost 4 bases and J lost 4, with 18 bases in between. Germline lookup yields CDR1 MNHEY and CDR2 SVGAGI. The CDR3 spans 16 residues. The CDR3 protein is CASSSIQGAFPDTQYF. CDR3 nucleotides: TGTGCCAGCAGTTCCATACAAGGAGCCTTTCCAGATACGCAGTATTTT.

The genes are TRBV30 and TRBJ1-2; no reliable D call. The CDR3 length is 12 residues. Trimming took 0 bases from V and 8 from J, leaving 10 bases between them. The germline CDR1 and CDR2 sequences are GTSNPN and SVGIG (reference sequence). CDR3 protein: CAWSVHEGGYTF. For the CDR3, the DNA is TGTGCCTGGAGTGTACATGAGGGCGGCTACACCTTC.

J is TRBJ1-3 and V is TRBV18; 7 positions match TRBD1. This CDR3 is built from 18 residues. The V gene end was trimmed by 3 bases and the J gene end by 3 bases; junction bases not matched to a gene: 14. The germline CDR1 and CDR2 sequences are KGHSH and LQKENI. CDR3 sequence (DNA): TGTGCCAGCTCACCGGATACGGGGACAGTCCCCTTTGGAAACACCATATATTTT. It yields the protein CASSPDTGTVPFGNTIYF.

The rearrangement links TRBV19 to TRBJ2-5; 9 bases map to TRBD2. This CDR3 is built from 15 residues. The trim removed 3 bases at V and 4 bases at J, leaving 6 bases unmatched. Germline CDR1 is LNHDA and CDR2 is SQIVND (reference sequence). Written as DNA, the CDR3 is TGTGCCAGTAGTATGGGCGGGAGGGCGTCAGAGACCCAGTACTTC. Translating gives CASSMGGRASETQYF.

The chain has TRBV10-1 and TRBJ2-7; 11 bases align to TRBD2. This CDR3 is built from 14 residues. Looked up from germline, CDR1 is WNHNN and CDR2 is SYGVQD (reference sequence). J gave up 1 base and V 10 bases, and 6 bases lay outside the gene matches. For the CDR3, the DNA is TGCGCCAACCATACTAGCGGGAGATCCTACGAGCAGTACTTC. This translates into CANHTSGRSYEQYF.

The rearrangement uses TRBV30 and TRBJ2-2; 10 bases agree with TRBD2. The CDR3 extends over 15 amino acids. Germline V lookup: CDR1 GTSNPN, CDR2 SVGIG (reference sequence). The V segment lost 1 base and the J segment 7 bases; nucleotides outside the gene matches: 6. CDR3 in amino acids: CAWSEGLAGGGELFF. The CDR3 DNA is TGTGCCTGGAGTGAGGGGTTAGCGGGAGGCGGGGAGCTGTTTTTT. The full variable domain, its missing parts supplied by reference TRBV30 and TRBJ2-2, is SQTIHQWPATLVQPVGSPLSLECTVEGTSNPNLYWYRQAAGRGLQLLFYSVGIGQISSEVPQNLSASRPQDRQFILSSKKLLLSDSGFYLCAWSEGLAGGGELFFGEGSRLTVL.